The TCR beta chain under discussion was sequenced for a study of blood T cell repertoires in COVID-19. Study background: Sites in the United States, Italy and Spain provided acute and convalescent COVID-19 samples. Sources were T cells, B-cell-depleted T cells, or PBMCs; the material itself was cDNA or gDNA.

In the source study's methods: Counts of nucleated cells, estimated from reference gene primer amplification, were obtained. The protocol was immunoSEQ multiplex PCR, while the TCRdb copy is restricted to in-frame clones and leaves out a portion. V, J and clone size are taken as reported in that table, and D and trimming were inferred from the DNA itself. The sample holds approximately 280,000 clones; around 86% are singletons and the top ten take around 2%. There are 13 residues in the CDR3. The germline V gene has CDR1 MRHNA and CDR2 SNTAGT. The trim removed 6 bases at V and 8 bases at J, leaving 9 bases unmatched.

The sequencing input was peripheral blood. The source of this sequence is a man aged 50 to 60 with acute or convalescent COVID-19. The genes are TRBV6-4 and TRBJ1-2, with TRBD1 matching 7 bases. The CDR3 sequence: CASSARGGEGYTF. Written as DNA, the CDR3 is TGTGCCAGCAGCGCTCGAGGGGGCGAGGGCTACACCTTC.